This TCR beta chain was sequenced for a study of shared clonotypes between healthy human individuals. The data were produced by immunoSEQ multiplex PCR, yet TCRdb's version contains in-frame clones alone and is incomplete. The table records approximately 1.5 million clones, 95% to 99% of them present only once. There were only Caucasian adults among the donors, and all lived in Nashville, Tennessee. The germline gives CDR1 SNHLY, CDR2 FYNNEI. After removal of 6 bases from V and 3 bases from J, the junction contained 7 bases not matched to a gene. This CDR3 region has 15 residues. Sequenced material: naive CD4+ T cells sorted from blood. Sample subset: CD45RA+ positively selected. The V and J genes are TRBV2 and TRBJ2-2; 7 bases align to TRBD1. This receptor was taken from a man aged 25 to 40 in good health. The CDR3 coding sequence is TGTGCCAGCAGGGGGACAGCCTCCGACACCGGGGAGCTGTTTTTT. Protein product: CASRGTASDTGELFF.